This TCR beta chain was sequenced in a study of blood T cell repertoires in COVID-19. CDR3 length equals 15 residues. V lost 1 base, J lost 3 bases, and 12 bases lay in between. CDR1 LGHDT and CDR2 YNNKEL come from the germline V gene (reference sequence). Measured with immunoSEQ multiplex PCR; TCRdb has only the in-frame clones, and not every one. The profile shows about 49,000 clones, 70% to 90% of them singletons. The sequenced sample was peripheral blood. The receptor was derived from a human donor in a cohort sampled during active COVID-19. This sequence joins TRBV3-1 (or the pseudogene TRBV3-2) and TRBJ1-2; tentative D call: TRBD1 (6 bases). The CDR3: CASSQGGGPYYGYTF. The CDR3 region has the DNA TGTGCCAGCAGCCAAGGCGGGGGGCCGTACTATGGCTACACCTTC.